This TCR beta chain was identified during a study of T-cell memory formation after mild COVID-19. General study points: Researchers found some responding clones in pre-infection memory, a sign that cross-reactive memory joined. Among clones contracting day 15 to 85, CD4/CD8 was balanced, whereas later expanders leaned CD4+.

Points on this clonotype: Its antigen remains unidentified.

Employing constant-segment primers, 5'RACE generated TCR alpha and TCR beta cDNA libraries bearing sample barcodes and UMIs. TCRdb redid the calling of the 5' RACE reads with MiXCR, one entry per CDR3 protein. The sample contains around 200,000 distinct CDR3 sequences, over 7.5% of which appear only once. Germline assignment: CDR1 SGHTA and CDR2 FQGNSA. The CDR3 sequence is 14 residues long. Trimming took 1 base from V and 7 from J, leaving 11 bases between them. V usage is TRBV7-2 and J usage is TRBJ2-4; D perhaps matches TRBD2 (5 bases). The sample consisted of PBMCs or a T cell subset sorted from them (not recorded which). The receptor was derived from a man younger than 30 who had mild COVID-19 (a few samples of this study predate the infection). Cell type and time point are not known. This chain's CDR3 is CASSLETRANIQYF. The CDR3 DNA follows: TGTGCCAGCAGCTTAGAGACGCGGGCGAACATTCAGTACTTC.